One and the same sample provided the 25 T cell receptor beta chains below, sequenced in a study of T cells in tuberculosis. The time point was: new active TB diagnosis, blood taken before or within 7 days of starting treatment. TCRdb keeps only in-frame clones here, not all; method: immunoSEQ multiplex PCR. The table has tens of thousands of clones, under 95% seen once. Source: PBMCs, taken at tuberculosis diagnosis. These receptors originate from an adult with tuberculosis.

This chain joins TRBV18 and TRBJ1-1; 7 bases agree with TRBD1. Looked up from germline, CDR1 is KGHSH and CDR2 is LQKENI. This CDR3 has 14 amino acids. V gave up 5 bases and J gave up 5 bases; unmatched junction bases: 8. The CDR3 sequence: CASSSTTGRTEAFF. CDR3 nucleotides: TGTGCCAGCTCATCGACGACAGGGCGGACTGAAGCTTTCTTT.

The gene calls are TRBV7-3 and TRBJ1-3; 8 positions agree with TRBD1. With 4 bases clipped from V and 0 bases from J, the junction kept 8 bases outside the gene matches. The CDR3 is 17 amino acids. Germline lookup yields CDR1 SGHTA and CDR2 FQGTGA. CDR3 loop: CASSWYRGYLSGNTIYF. DNA of the CDR3: TGTGCCAGCAGCTGGTACAGGGGGTACCTCTCTGGAAACACCATATATTTT.

The genes are TRBV6-1 and TRBJ1-4, with 9 bases aligning to TRBD1. This CDR3 is built from 14 residues. V gave up 5 bases and J gave up 7 bases; unmatched junction bases: 5. CDR1 is MNHNS, CDR2 SASEGT, per germline. The CDR3 bases are TGTGCCAGCAGTCTTACAGGGGGCGGTGAAAAACTGTTTTTT. Amino acid sequence: CASSLTGGGEKLFF.

The chain links TRBV6-1 to TRBJ2-2; 7 bases align to TRBD1. The CDR3 loop spans 16 amino acids. The junction had 9 bases not matched to a gene; V was cut back by 2 bases and J by 6 bases. The germline CDR1 and CDR2 sequences are MNHNS and SASEGT. The CDR3 DNA is TGTGCCAGCAGTGAATCAGGAGACAGGGCGGCCGGGGAGCTGTTTTTT. It translates to CASSESGDRAAGELFF.

This chain connects TRBV28 to TRBJ1-2, with D possibly matching TRBD1 (6 bases). The CDR3 has 14 amino acids. Germline V gene sequence: CDR1 MDHEN, CDR2 SYDVKM. Trimming removed 5 bases at V and 0 bases at J, with 10 bases between. The CDR3 region has the DNA TGTGCCAGCAGTCCGGACAGAGCTAACTATGGCTACACCTTC. It specifies CASSPDRANYGYTF.

V usage is TRBV18 and J usage is TRBJ2-5; possible D gene TRBD2, 6 bases. CDR1 KGHSH and CDR2 LQKENI come from the germline V gene. V was pared by 5 bases and J by 4 bases, with 20 bases between. This CDR3 is 16 amino acids long. CDR3 nucleotides: TGTGCCAGCTCAAGGGGTACCTCGGGAGCAGTAGAGACCCAGTACTTC. This codes for CASSRGTSGAVETQYF.

V is TRBV27 and J is TRBJ2-7, with 9 positions matching TRBD2. J lost 4 bases, V lost 6 bases, and 4 bases had no gene match. CDR1 and CDR2 (germline): MNHEY, SMNVEV (reference sequence). The length of the CDR3 is 13 residues. The CDR3 loop reads CASSLGLAYEQYV. The CDR3 DNA follows: TGTGCCAGCAGCCTCGGACTAGCGTACGAGCAGTACGTC.

This chain links TRBV7-8 with TRBJ2-1, with a weak D call TRBD2 (5 bases). Germline CDR1 reads SGHVS; CDR2 reads FQNEAQ. V dropped 5 bases and J dropped 6 bases, with 17 bases sitting between them. CDR3 length: 15 amino acids. The CDR3 here is CASSAILAAGNEQFF. DNA for the CDR3: TGTGCCAGCAGCGCGATACTGGCCGCGGGCAATGAGCAGTTCTTC.

The rearrangement uses TRBV27 and TRBJ2-1; tentative D call: TRBD1 (5 bases). This CDR3 has 14 residues. CDR1 and CDR2 from the germline V gene are MNHEY and SMNVEV (reference sequence). V gave up 4 bases and J gave up 6 bases, with 13 bases separating them. This CDR3 is CASSSSRALNEQFF. Written as DNA, the CDR3 is TGTGCCAGCAGTTCTTCCAGGGCGCTCAATGAGCAGTTCTTC.

The chain uses TRBV13 and TRBJ2-3; 8 bases fit TRBD2. CDR1 is PRHDT, CDR2 FYEKMQ, per germline (reference sequence). The CDR3 consists of 16 residues. V trimming: 5 bases; J trimming: 2 bases; junction bases outside the gene matches: 9. This CDR3 reads CASSSPGRASTDTQYF. DNA of the CDR3: TGTGCCAGCAGCAGTCCCGGGAGGGCCTCCACAGATACGCAGTATTTT.

This clone has just one count. The chain links TRBV7-2 to TRBJ2-3, with D uncertain. Germline CDR1 is SGHTA and CDR2 is FQGNSA. The CDR3 is made up of 13 amino acids. With 1 base removed from V and 4 bases from J, the gap between germline ends came to 6 bases. CDR3 sequence: CASSLGDPDTQYF. CDR3 DNA sequence: TGTGCCAGCAGCTTAGGCGATCCAGATACGCAGTATTTT.

The genes are TRBV5-1 and TRBJ2-1; maybe TRBD2 (5 bases). Trimming pared 4 bases from V and 12 bases from J, leaving 17 bases between. Germline CDR1 reads SGHRS; CDR2 reads YFSETQ. The CDR3 sequence is 13 residues long. CDR3 region: CASSLRTGEGQFF. CDR3 in DNA: TGCGCCAGCAGCCTAAGAACGGGCGAGGGGCAGTTCTTC.

The V and J genes are TRBV6-4 and TRBJ2-3; 11 bases align to TRBD2. V shed 2 bases and J 4 bases; nucleotides not matched to a gene: 2. Germline V lookup: CDR1 MRHNA, CDR2 SNTAGT. The CDR3 totals 15 residues. The chain's CDR3 is CASSDETSGADTQYF. The CDR3 nucleotides read TGTGCCAGCAGTGACGAGACTAGCGGGGCAGATACGCAGTATTTT.

A single count supports this clone. The chain couples TRBV5-1 to TRBJ2-7; 7 bases align to TRBD2. The germline gives CDR1 SGHRS, CDR2 YFSETQ. Germline trimming cut 5 bases from V and 0 bases from J; bases unmatched to any gene: 2. This CDR3 spans 13 amino acids. The DNA for the CDR3 is TGCGCCAGCAGGGGAGGGAACTCCTACGAGCAGTACTTC. Residues: CASRGGNSYEQYF.

This clone was counted only a few times. This chain uses TRBV6-1 with TRBJ2-7, with 10 bases fitting TRBD2. The CDR3 runs to 17 residues. The trim removed 1 base at V and 0 bases at J, leaving 6 bases unmatched. The germline V gene encodes CDR1 MNHNS and CDR2 SASEGT. CDR3 in amino acids: CASSEVDSGGISYEQYF. The CDR3 bases are TGTGCCAGCAGTGAAGTGGATAGCGGGGGGATCTCCTACGAGCAGTACTTC.

V is TRBV14 and J is TRBJ2-7, with TRBD1 matching over 8 bases. Germline trimming cut 6 bases from V and 4 bases from J; bases unmatched to any gene: 8. Germline V CDR1 and CDR2: SGHDN, FVKESK. This CDR3 is built from 14 residues. The CDR3 protein is CASSRRTGKYEQYF. DNA for the CDR3: TGTGCCAGCAGTCGGAGGACAGGGAAGTACGAGCAGTACTTC.

The V and J genes are TRBV27 and TRBJ2-3, with D maybe TRBD2 (6 bases). Trimming removed 6 bases at V and 8 bases at J, with 15 bases between. Germline V lookup: CDR1 MNHEY, CDR2 SMNVEV (reference sequence). The CDR3 has 13 residues. The DNA for the CDR3 is TGTGCCAGCAGCCTCTCACTGGGGGGTACGCAGTATTTT. Protein product: CASSLSLGGTQYF.

The chain joins TRBV6-5 to TRBJ1-6; tentatively, D is TRBD1 (5 bases). The CDR3 totals 15 residues. Trimming took off 2 bases at V and 7 bases at J, with 12 bases between the two ends. Germline V CDR1 and CDR2: MNHEY, SVGAGI. In nucleotides, the CDR3 is TGTGCCAGCAGTTACCAATGGACACTGAATTCACCCCTCCACTTT. Translating it yields CASSYQWTLNSPLHF.

J is TRBJ1-5 and V is TRBV6-1; unclear D gene. Germline values: CDR1 MNHNS, CDR2 SASEGT. The CDR3 spans 12 residues. Trimming took 6 bases from V and 7 from J, leaving 10 bases between them. The CDR3 protein is CASSPREQPQHF. CDR3 in DNA: TGTGCCAGCAGCCCCCGAGAGCAGCCCCAGCATTTT.

A single count supports this clone. This chain connects TRBV19 to TRBJ1-4; D might be TRBD1 (5 bases). The germline gives CDR1 LNHDA, CDR2 SQIVND (reference sequence). Trimming pared 6 bases from V and 8 bases from J, leaving 16 bases between. CDR3 length: 14 amino acids. The CDR3 DNA follows: TGTGCCAGTAGGCCGGGACTTGGACTGGAAAAACTGTTTTTT. As protein: CASRPGLGLEKLFF. The entire variable domain, with the rest obtained from reference TRBV19 and TRBJ1-4, is as follows: DGGITQSPKYLFRKEGQNVTLSCEQNLNHDAMYWYRQDPGQGLRLIYYSQIVNDFQKGDIAEGYSVSREKKESFPLTVTSAQKNPTAFYLCASRPGLGLEKLFFGSGTQLSVL.

This chain links TRBV28 with TRBJ2-7; 8 nucleotides line up with TRBD1. CDR1 and CDR2 (germline): MDHEN, SYDVKM. The CDR3 extends over 13 amino acids. Trimming cost V 9 bases and J 1 base; bases outside gene matches: 5. Written as DNA, the CDR3 is TGTGCCAGTTCGACAGGGGAGTCCTACGAGCAGTACGTC. This translates into CASSTGESYEQYV.

DNA of the CDR3: TGTGCCAGCAGTTTATCCAGGGCGATGTGCGAGCAGTACGTC. Its translation: CASSLSRAMCEQYV. This sequence joins TRBV28 and TRBJ2-7, with D possibly being TRBD1 (5 bases). CDR1 and CDR2 (germline): MDHEN, SYDVKM. The length of the CDR3 is 14 residues. V lost 1 base to trimming and J lost 6 bases, with 13 bases between them.

This sequence joins TRBV5-6 and TRBJ1-2; tentatively, D is TRBD1 (5 bases). The length of the CDR3 is 15 residues. Germline values: CDR1 SGHDT, CDR2 YYEEEE. Deletions cut 4 bases from V and 4 bases from J, with 17 bases between. The CDR3 DNA sequence: TGTGCCAGCAGCCCCCGTCCGGGGGGAGGCTATGGCTACACCTTC. Its translation: CASSPRPGGGYGYTF. The complete variable domain, with remaining parts taken from reference TRBV5-6 and TRBJ1-2, reads DAGVTQSPTHLIKTRGQQVTLRCSPKSGHDTVSWYQQALGQGPQFIFQYYEEEERQRGNFPDRFSGHQFPNYSSELNVNALLLGDSALYLCASSPRPGGGYGYTFGSGTRLTVV.

The rearrangement links TRBV5-1 to TRBJ1-1, with no clear D. This CDR3 has 15 amino acids. Deletions cut 2 bases from V and 0 bases from J, with 11 bases between. Germline assignment: CDR1 SGHRS and CDR2 YFSETQ. This chain's CDR3 is CASSLTTFMNTEAFF. For the CDR3, the DNA is TGCGCCAGCAGCTTAACGACATTTATGAACACTGAAGCTTTCTTT.

The chain has TRBV27 and TRBJ2-3; 8 positions agree with TRBD2. Trimming cost V 9 bases and J 4 bases; bases outside gene matches: 12. CDR1 is MNHEY and CDR2 is SMNVEV in the germline V gene (reference sequence). CDR3 length: 15 amino acids. The chain's CDR3 is CASKKIAGKSDTQYF. The CDR3 DNA follows: TGTGCCAGTAAGAAGATAGCGGGGAAATCAGATACGCAGTATTTT.